The rows below give T cell receptor beta chains drawn from one sample of a study of control samples from healthy donors and cancer patients. Sequencing used immunoSEQ multiplex PCR; TCRdb keeps in-frame clones, though not all of them. The data hold about 150,000 clones, with 90% to 95% observed a single time. Specimen: blood. Source of these receptors: a man in his forties or fifties in good health. Both conserved end residues are part of each CDR3. The D gene is left open where the match is weak. The size of a clone is reported for some rows only, either as once, few or many, or as a class for expanded clones.

v_gene	d_gene	j_gene	abundance	CDR3aa	CDR3nt
TRBV10-1	.	TRBJ1-1	.	CASSESLGTEAFF	TGCGCCAGCAGTGAGTCATTAGGGACTGAAGCTTTCTTT
TRBV7-9	.	TRBJ1-4	.	CASSSAGATNEKLFF	TGTGCCAGCAGCTCCGCCGGGGCAACTAATGAAAAACTGTTTTTT
TRBV7-8	.	TRBJ1-5	.	CASSPGLRQPQHF	TGTGCCAGCAGCCCGGGGTTAAGACAGCCCCAGCATTTT
TRBV6-5	.	TRBJ2-7	once	CASLRKTYEQYF	TGTGCCAGCCTTAGGAAGACCTACGAGCAGTACTTC
TRBV4-3	TRBD2	TRBJ2-2	.	CASSQEWGGVGSTGELFF	TGCGCCAGCAGCCAAGAATGGGGGGGGGTAGGAAGCACCGGGGAGCTGTTTTTT
TRBV5-6	.	TRBJ1-4	.	CASSFSSIDEKLFF	TGTGCCAGCAGCTTCTCATCGATTGATGAAAAACTGTTTTTT
TRBV4-1	.	TRBJ1-1	few	CASSQDGGRASMNTEAFF	TGCGCCAGCAGCCAAGACGGGGGACGGGCCAGCATGAACACTGAAGCTTTCTTT
TRBV7-6	.	TRBJ1-1	.	CASSRHSSGEAFF	TGTGCCAGCAGCCGCCATAGTAGTGGTGAAGCTTTCTTT
TRBV7-2	.	TRBJ2-7	.	CASSLNAGPAYEQYF	TGTGCCAGCAGCTTAAACGCGGGGCCCGCCTACGAGCAGTACTTC
TRBV30	.	TRBJ2-7	.	CAWRAWDGIYEQYF	TGTGCCTGGAGGGCTTGGGACGGAATCTACGAGCAGTACTTC
TRBV19	TRBD1	TRBJ1-3	.	CASSTRDRVFSGNTIYF	TGTGCCAGTAGTACGAGGGACAGGGTATTTTCTGGAAACACCATATATTTT
TRBV3-1/TRBV3-2	.	TRBJ2-2	.	CASSPFPGAGELFF	TGTGCCAGCAGCCCCTTCCCGGGGGCCGGGGAGCTGTTTTTT
TRBV19	TRBD1	TRBJ2-2	.	CASNGQGAGELFF	TGTGCCAGTAACGGCCAGGGGGCCGGGGAGCTGTTTTTT
TRBV5-5	.	TRBJ2-3	.	CASSLGGASTDTQYF	TGTGCCAGCAGCTTGGGTGGGGCCAGCACAGATACGCAGTATTTT
TRBV6-5	.	TRBJ2-3	.	CASSYDFGGPQYF	TGTGCCAGCAGTTACGACTTCGGGGGACCGCAGTATTTT
TRBV10-3	TRBD1	TRBJ2-7	.	CAISEQGIYEQYF	TGTGCCATCAGTGAACAGGGGATCTACGAGCAGTACTTC
TRBV5-4	.	TRBJ2-7	once	CASSSPPGYEQYF	TGTGCCAGCAGCTCCCCCCCAGGATACGAGCAGTACTTC
TRBV2	TRBD2	TRBJ2-1	.	CARGLAGGDEQFF	TGTGCCAGGGGACTAGCGGGGGGCGATGAGCAGTTCTTC
TRBV19	.	TRBJ1-2	once	CASSMRGAYGYTF	TGTGCCAGTAGTATGCGGGGGGCGTATGGCTACACCTTC
TRBV5-4	.	TRBJ1-2	.	CASSRDRRYGYTF	TGTGCCAGCAGCCGTGATCGTCGGTATGGCTACACCTTC
TRBV5-4	.	TRBJ2-6	.	CASSLGGTGANVLTF	TGTGCCAGCAGCTTGGGTGGGACTGGGGCCAACGTCCTGACTTTC
TRBV29-1	.	TRBJ1-2	.	CSVEFRGRITEGYTF	TGCAGCGTTGAGTTCCGGGGGAGGATAACAGAAGGCTACACCTTC
TRBV7-2	.	TRBJ2-2	once	CASSLWGRINTGELFF	TGTGCCAGCAGCTTATGGGGCAGAATTAACACCGGGGAGCTGTTTTTT
TRBV4-3	TRBD1	TRBJ1-3	.	CASSREAGTGYENKRNTIYF	TGCGCCAGCAGCCGCGAAGCCGGGACAGGGTATGAAAATAAGAGAAACACCATATATTTT
TRBV5-1	.	TRBJ1-4	.	CASSLGPIGNEKLFF	TGCGCCAGCAGCTTGGGCCCAATCGGGAATGAAAAACTGTTTTTT
TRBV7-3	.	TRBJ1-1	.	CASSLARNTEAFF	TGTGCCAGCAGCTTGGCCCGGAACACTGAAGCTTTCTTT
TRBV12-3/TRBV12-4	TRBD1	TRBJ1-2	.	CASSRGQGNGYTF	TGTGCCAGCAGTCGCGGACAGGGGAATGGCTACACCTTC
TRBV27	.	TRBJ1-1	.	CASSPGGGMNTEAFF	TGTGCCAGCAGTCCCGGGGGGGGTATGAACACTGAAGCTTTCTTT
TRBV5-4	TRBD1	TRBJ2-7	.	CASSLGDRALGEQYF	TGTGCCAGCAGCTTGGGGGACAGGGCCTTGGGCGAGCAGTACTTC
TRBV6-5	TRBD1	TRBJ1-2	once	CASSYTGTGLLYGYTF	TGTGCCAGCAGTTACACCGGGACAGGATTACTATATGGCTACACCTTC
TRBV10-2	TRBD1	TRBJ1-1	.	CASSDRGRGTEAFF	TGCGCCAGCAGTGACAGGGGGCGCGGCACTGAAGCTTTCTTT
TRBV5-4	.	TRBJ1-3	.	CASSAGGWSGNTIYF	TGTGCCAGCAGCGCCGGGGGGTGGTCTGGAAACACCATATATTTT